This T cell receptor (beta chain) was obtained from a study of T-cell reconstitution after alpha-beta-depleted transplantation in children. Overall study results and limits: Counts and diversity of T cells one year after transplant came mostly from newly produced T cells. About two months after transplant, alpha-beta T cells reportedly came from several hundred expanded graft clones. Surviving recipient T cells and thymic progenitors produced the high day-60 TCRbeta diversity seen in some patients.

Germline assignment: CDR1 MGHRA and CDR2 YSYEKL. The CDR3 extends over 17 amino acids. The V segment lost 0 bases and the J segment 0 bases; nucleotides outside the gene matches: 5. In the case of this clonotype: Its antigen remains unidentified.

Preparation of the TCRbeta library was carried out with unique molecular identifiers. TCRdb analysed the PCR reads with MiXCR anew, one entry per CDR3 protein. The data hold fewer than 1 million distinct CDR3 sequences, with approximately 15% observed a single time. This clonotype was sampled from a male patient aged 10 to 17 who had a stem cell transplant for acute lymphoblastic leukemia, so the T cells may come from the graft donor. Sequencing was performed on PBMCs, mostly from graft donor cells, taken 360 days after TCRalphabeta/CD19-depleted stem cell transplant. The V gene is TRBV4-1, the J gene TRBJ2-3; TRBD2 matches 8 bases. This CDR3 is CASSQESSGGSTDTQYF. The CDR3 nucleotides read TGCGCCAGCAGCCAAGAGAGCAGCGGGGGAAGCACAGATACGCAGTATTTT.